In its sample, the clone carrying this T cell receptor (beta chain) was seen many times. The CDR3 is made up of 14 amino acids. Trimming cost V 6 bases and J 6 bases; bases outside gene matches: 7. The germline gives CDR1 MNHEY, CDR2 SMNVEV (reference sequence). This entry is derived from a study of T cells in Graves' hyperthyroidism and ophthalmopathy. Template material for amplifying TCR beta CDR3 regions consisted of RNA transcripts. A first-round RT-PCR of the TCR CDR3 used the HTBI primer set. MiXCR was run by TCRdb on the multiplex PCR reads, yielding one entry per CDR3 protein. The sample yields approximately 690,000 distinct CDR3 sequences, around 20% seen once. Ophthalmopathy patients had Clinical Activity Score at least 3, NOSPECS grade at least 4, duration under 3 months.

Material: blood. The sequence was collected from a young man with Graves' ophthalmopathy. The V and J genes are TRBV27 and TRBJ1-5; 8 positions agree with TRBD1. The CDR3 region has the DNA TGTGCCAGCAGCCTCGGACAGGGAACTCAGCCCCAGCATTTT. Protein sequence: CASSLGQGTQPQHF.